This TCR beta chain stems from a study of T cells in Graves' hyperthyroidism and ophthalmopathy. General study points: The majority of expanded thyroid clonotypes above 0.001 also appeared in blood. Ophthalmopathy and stable hyperthyroidism were separated by a 13 V-J model.

A note on this clonotype: Its antigen is not known.

It was RNA transcripts that yielded the amplified TCR beta CDR3 regions. First-round RT-PCR targeting the TCR CDR3 was performed with the HTBI primer set. Via MiXCR, TCRdb re-called the multiplex PCR reads, giving one row per CDR3 protein. Of a few hundred thousand distinct CDR3 sequences in the sample, around 45% were seen once. The CDR3 runs to 14 residues. Trimming cost V 4 bases and J 7 bases; bases outside gene matches: 10. The germline V gene encodes CDR1 SNHLY and CDR2 FYNNEI. This receptor was identified in a young woman with Graves' hyperthyroidism. Sequencing used peripheral blood or thyroid tissue (not recorded which). The chain combines TRBV2 with TRBJ2-7, with 7 nucleotides matching TRBD2. The CDR3 coding sequence is TGTGCCAGCAGTGTCATGGGAGCGGGAAATGAGCAGTACTTC. As protein: CASSVMGAGNEQYF.